The clone carrying this T cell receptor beta chain was picked up a small number of times. The antigen is not known. The same CDR3 also results from other DNA sequences found in this sample. This sample was taken from a study of beta chain features in type 1 diabetes. Germline V CDR1 and CDR2: SGHTA, FQGNSA. The V segment lost 5 bases and the J segment 2 bases; nucleotides outside the gene matches: 4. This CDR3 spans 16 amino acids. Each of the CD4+ naive, central memory, regulatory and stem cell-like memory populations was sorted via CD45RO/CCR7/CD25/CD127/CD95/CD27. Purity exceeded 95% in all sorted populations. Study-level results: A pattern of fewer insertions and more deletions at VDJ junctions was seen in type 1 diabetes patients.

Every bit of the isolated RNA underwent reverse transcription, so sequencing read expressed TCRB transcripts. Sequencing was performed with immunoSEQ multiplex PCR; in TCRdb, only in-frame clones are kept and a portion is missing. The table shows about 620,000 clones, with 15% to 19% occurring only once. The specimen was naive CD4+ T cells from blood. The clonotype originates from a young man in good health. The chain combines TRBV7-2 with TRBJ2-3, with 13 bases that match TRBD2. CDR3 DNA: TGTGCCAGCAGCATAACTAGCGGGGGGGTCACAGATACGCAGTATTTT. It codes for CASSITSGGVTDTQYF.